This T cell receptor (beta chain) was profiled in a study of blood T cells in healthy people across ages. This clonotype showed up just a few times. Healthy Caucasians from Russia aged roughly 6 to 100 served as donors. For every donor, a draw yielded approximately 9.9 milliliters of peripheral blood. Primed by a sample-barcoded 5' primer and a J-beta primer mix, a second PCR proceeded for about 7 to 11 cycles. Every cDNA molecule bore a tag from a template-switch adaptor containing 12 random nucleotides. Every sample gave at least 2.5 million paired-end reads containing CDR3. MiXCR was run by TCRdb on the 5' RACE reads, yielding one entry per CDR3 protein. The sample contains 800,000 to 900,000 distinct CDR3 sequences, around 68% of which appear only once. The sequencing input was blood. The clonotype comes from a man aged 25-45 years in good health.

The CDR3 sequence: CASSISGTGVSGYTF. The CDR3 DNA follows: TGTGCCAGCAGTATCTCCGGGACAGGGGTGTCTGGCTACACCTTC. The chain joins TRBV6-1 to TRBJ1-2, with TRBD1 identical over 10 bases. CDR1 is MNHNS and CDR2 is SASEGT in the germline V gene. CDR3 length equals 15 residues. V was clipped by 5 bases and J by 7 bases; unmatched bases: 10.